This T cell receptor (beta chain) was captured by sequencing in a study of cytomegalovirus exposure and HLA in healthy donors. On this clone: The antigen is undetermined.

Study results and limitations: Most likely, a cluster of highly shared sequence variants arose as a sequencing artifact.

Vbeta (60) and Jbeta (13) primers were used in the PCR. TCRdb keeps only in-frame clones here, not all; method: immunoSEQ multiplex PCR. The sample has 140,000 or so clones; roughly four fifths are singletons. The sequence was obtained from a woman aged 55-69 years in good health and CMV-seropositive. Sequencing was performed on PBMCs.

Written as DNA, the CDR3 is TGTGCCAGCAGCTTGGCGGCAGGAAGGTCCTACGAGCAGTACTTC. It is translated as CASSLAAGRSYEQYF. This chain joins TRBV5-6 and TRBJ2-7; D gene ambiguous. Looked up from germline, CDR1 is SGHDT and CDR2 is YYEEEE. Between the trimmed V and J ends, which lost 0 bases and 1 base, there was a span of 11 bases. This CDR3 is built from 15 residues. Full variable domain (rest looked up from reference TRBV5-6 and TRBJ2-7): DAGVTQSPTHLIKTRGQQVTLRCSPKSGHDTVSWYQQALGQGPQFIFQYYEEEERQRGNFPDRFSGHQFPNYSSELNVNALLLGDSALYLCASSLAAGRSYEQYFGPGTRLTVT.